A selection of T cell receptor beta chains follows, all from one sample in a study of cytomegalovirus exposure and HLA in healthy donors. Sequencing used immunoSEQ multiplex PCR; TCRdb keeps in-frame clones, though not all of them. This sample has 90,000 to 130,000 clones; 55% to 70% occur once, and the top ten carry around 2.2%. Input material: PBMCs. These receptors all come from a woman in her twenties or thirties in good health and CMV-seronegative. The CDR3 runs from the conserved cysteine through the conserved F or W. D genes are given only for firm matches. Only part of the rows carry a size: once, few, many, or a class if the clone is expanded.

CASSIDGREQFF	TGTGCCAGTAGTATAGATGGCAGGGAGCAGTTCTTC	-	TRBV19	-	TRBJ2-1
CASSQDPGTSGREQFF	TGTGCCAGCAGCCAAGATCCCGGGACTAGCGGGAGGGAGCAGTTCTTC	-	TRBV14	TRBD2	TRBJ2-1
CASSWTGTPMNTEAFF	TGTGCCAGCAGCTGGACCGGGACACCCATGAACACTGAAGCTTTCTTT	-	TRBV7-8	-	TRBJ1-1
CASSLLFSAMDGYTF	TGTGCCAGCAGTTTACTCTTCAGCGCGATGGATGGCTACACCTTC	-	TRBV27	-	TRBJ1-2
CASRAPGAAGQETQYF	TGTGCCAGCAGGGCACCCGGGGCGGCGGGACAAGAGACCCAGTACTTC	-	TRBV6-6	-	TRBJ2-5
CASSITSGSLYF	TGTGCCAGCAGTATCACAAGCGGGAGCCTGTACTTC	-	TRBV28	TRBD2	TRBJ2-7
CASSPQGQGAEQYF	TGTGCCAGTAGCCCCCAGGGGCAGGGGGCCGAGCAGTACTTC	-	TRBV19	TRBD1	TRBJ2-7
CASSLQGAYGYTF	TGTGCCAGTAGCCTACAGGGGGCGTATGGCTACACCTTC	-	TRBV19	TRBD1	TRBJ1-2
CASSSLPEYGYTF	TGTGCCAGCAGTTCACTCCCCGAGTATGGCTACACCTTC	-	TRBV7-9	-	TRBJ1-2
CASSLRGQIVSGANVLTF	TGTGCCAGCAGCTTACGAGGGCAGATTGTCTCTGGGGCCAACGTCCTGACTTTC	-	TRBV11-2	-	TRBJ2-6
CASSLARLAGSYEQYF	TGTGCCAGCAGCTTAGCTCGACTAGCGGGATCCTACGAGCAGTACTTC	-	TRBV11-2	TRBD2	TRBJ2-7
CASSFRETQYF	TGTGCCAGCAGTTTTAGAGAGACCCAGTACTTC	-	TRBV27	-	TRBJ2-5
CASSLRTGPTRDTEAFF	TGTGCCAGCAGCCTAAGGACAGGACCCACCCGTGACACTGAAGCTTTCTTT	-	TRBV14	TRBD1	TRBJ1-1
CAWSVGTGDEQYF	TGTGCCTGGAGCGTGGGAACAGGGGACGAGCAGTACTTC	-	TRBV30	TRBD1	TRBJ2-7
CAISALGQGSYEQYF	TGTGCCATCAGTGCTCTGGGACAGGGGAGTTACGAGCAGTACTTC	-	TRBV10-3	TRBD1	TRBJ2-7
CAWGGRNYNEQFF	TGTGCCTGGGGGGGCCGTAACTACAATGAGCAGTTCTTC	few	TRBV30	-	TRBJ2-1
CASSLGGYGYTF	TGTGCCAGCAGCTTAGGAGGCTATGGCTACACCTTC	-	TRBV7-2	-	TRBJ1-2
CASSLGQSSSANYGYTF	TGCGCCAGCAGCCTGGGACAGAGTTCGTCAGCTAACTATGGCTACACCTTC	-	TRBV5-1	TRBD1	TRBJ1-2
CASSFRVRRVNTEAFF	TGTGCCAGCAGTTTTAGGGTCCGCAGGGTTAACACTGAAGCTTTCTTT	few	TRBV28	-	TRBJ1-1
CASSYLRGTGSQPQHF	TGTGCCAGCAGTTATCTAAGGGGGACAGGGAGTCAGCCCCAGCATTTT	-	TRBV28	TRBD1	TRBJ1-5